Described below is a single T cell receptor (beta chain) sequence and its context. The antigen it recognizes is unknown. Nothing much larger sits one base from this clone, and base qualities are not available. The sample comes from a study of cytomegalovirus exposure and HLA in healthy donors (dated by TCRdb to 2016 to 2017). In the study overall: According to an earlier analysis of several hundred of the donors, some 170 million T cells yielded over 100 million unique TCR beta sequences and around 280 Gb of sequence data. In an earlier analysis of roughly 580 of the donors, high-throughput TCR beta sequencing was used to judge whether each TCR beta V gene segment behaved as functional or pseudogenic. HLA typing covered class I and class II loci at four-digit resolution. High-throughput TCR immunosequencing, statistical association of individual TCRs with disease status, and machine learning were combined to predict cytomegalovirus infection status. Genome-wide SNP genotypes for about 65% of the 666 donors were used in a later genetic analysis, which treated that subset as a discovery cohort. Donor age, sex, ethnicity and CMV serostatus were compiled together with the repertoire data. To study patterns of TCR occurrence, a later analysis re-analyzed previously published TCR beta repertoires from just over 650 donors and added high-resolution HLA genotyping. About five DR-DQ haplotypes were treated as single units for association and clustering because of strong linkage in the cohort. Typing coverage varied by locus: roughly 629-640 donors for A, B, C, DRB1 and DQB1; under 550 for DQA1; approximately 570 for DPA1; roughly 450 for DPB1. All discovery cohort repertoires had been generated using a single sequencing platform. Of the roughly 400 genotyped donors, approximately 80% fell in the genetic ancestry cluster associated with self-reported Caucasian donors. Among 398 genotyped donors of the cohort, an average of about 240,000 unique TCR beta nucleotide sequences were sequenced per donor, about a sixth of them non-productive. The T cell repertoires of roughly 660 subjects were profiled by immunosequencing and related to cytomegalovirus serostatus. Besides the first cohort of 550 to 750 subjects, a separate validation cohort made up of 120 different subjects was used. Roughly 300 gigabases of sequencing data and approximately 80 million unique TCR sequences were included in an early release covering several hundred HLA-typed donors. The study aimed to test whether cataloging public T cell receptors could reveal signatures of past pathogen exposure. Rather than using new phenotypic data, the later analysis identified candidate immune exposures from TCR beta sequences and from how often those sequences occurred across donors.

Paper-wide results and their limitations: A later analysis associated approximately 17,000 TCR beta sequences with specific HLA alleles at a false discovery rate of 0.05. The sequencing pipeline was judged likely to have produced a cluster of highly shared sequence variants as a technical artifact. Because some donors lacked HLA typing at each locus, the association tests relied only on the typed subset. Most CMV-associated TCR beta chains appeared to be HLA-restricted in a later analysis, and the HLA associations seemed to be driven largely by CMV exposure. When HLA alleles, especially DR and DQ, strongly co-occurred, attributing TCR associations to individual alleles was difficult. Sequencing depth was assumed to be roughly uniform across donors in the presence/absence analyses, though that assumption may not hold. A few of the identified cytomegalovirus-associated TCR beta chains were confirmed in vitro to be specific for cytomegalovirus antigens. A later genetic analysis associated a missense DCLRE1C variant with V-gene and J-gene trimming of TCR beta chains, and an independent cohort replicated the association. Correlated functional status among segregating V segments might reflect linkage disequilibrium, but an unknown experimental factor could not be ruled out. The classifier was reported to diagnose cytomegalovirus status with high specificity and sensitivity in both the original and validation cohorts. The only immune exposure information available for the cohort was CMV serostatus. In a later analysis, HLA-associated TCR beta chains showed more clonal expansion and lower generation probabilities than non-associated chains that were equally common. Some IMGT-functional V segments, including TRBV6-2 and TRBV6-3, could not be distinguished by the 87-base-pair reads and were therefore excluded. Broadly in line with IMGT annotations, most TCR beta V segments showed up in productive rearrangements about 87% or about 30% of the time in an earlier analysis of several hundred of the donors. A total of fewer than 200 TCR beta chains were listed by the study as associated with cytomegalovirus. The cohort was sequenced for TCR beta chains only, and without alpha or paired-chain data the features that could be detected were limited. According to a later analysis, TCR association rates differed among HLA loci, with DRB1 alleles showing the most associated TCRs and HLA-C alleles showing the fewest. Across donors, most TCR sequences were observed very rarely, whereas some public TCRs were present in many individuals. Because counts were too low, roughly 16 rarely observed V segments, including chromosome 9 orphons, were excluded from the earlier analysis of under 650 of the donors. Several of the top co-occurrence clusters appeared to be linked to parvovirus B19, influenza, CMV and Epstein-Barr virus, according to a later analysis. In a later genetic analysis, fewer N-insertions in productive TCRs were reported among donors in an Asian-associated ancestry cluster than the roughly 710-donor mean. The authors suggested that the approach could potentially be generalized to other disease states and immunological phenotypes. A further reported finding was that TCR beta sequences accurately predicted the HLA-A and HLA-B alleles for most subjects in the first cohort.

Library method: the immunoSEQ multiplex PCR assay. A mixture of 60 forward primers for TCR Vbeta segments and 13 reverse primers for TCR Jbeta segments was used in the multiplex PCR. The CDR3 region of rearranged TCR beta genes was amplified from genomic DNA by a multiplex PCR assay. Amplified TCR beta libraries were sequenced as 87-base-pair reads on the Illumina HiSeq System. The original pipeline was this. Across the 670 or so repertoires, a later analysis counted roughly 84 million unique TCR beta chains, some 11 million of which were shared by at least two donors. A nearest-neighbor algorithm error-corrected the raw reads and collapsed the reads into unique sequences, merging closely related sequences to remove PCR and sequencing errors. To assign V, D and J gene segments, CDR3 sequences were aligned to IMGT reference sequences. For a sequence to be retained, at least a six-nucleotide match to both a V gene segment and a J gene segment was required. Rearrangements were called productive when the CDR3 lacked stop codons and stayed in frame with V and J; all others were non-productive. Following IMGT convention, CDR3 was defined as the stretch from the second conserved V-encoded cysteine up to the conserved J-encoded phenylalanine. The earlier analysis of some 600 of the donors excluded sequences that lacked an unambiguous match to a single V gene segment. In an earlier analysis of 587 of the donors, V segments were called functional above 56.7% productive rearrangements and were called segregating when the between-donor standard deviation exceeded 5%. To diagnose cytomegalovirus status from the catalog of TCR beta chain sequences, a statistical classification framework was built. In a later analysis, TCR nucleotide sequences were compared against IMGT/GENE-DB human TR gene sequences so that V and J genes could be assigned. In a later analysis, CDR3 sequences and most-parsimonious VDJ recombination scenarios were assigned using the TCRdist pipeline. In a later analysis, each TCR beta chain was defined by its CDR3 amino acid sequence together with its V-gene family, and reads lacking a unique V-gene family were excluded. As a way to deal with suspected cross-contamination and a sequencing artifact, a later analysis dropped roughly 600 nucleotide sequences that were highly shared and had low generation probability. For each public chain, a later analysis derived a clonal expansion index from normalized ranks of inferred template counts within each repertoire. In a later analysis, generation probabilities were computed using a VDJ recombination model fitted to out-of-frame rearrangements, and the results were checked against IGoR. A later analysis scored TCR-TCR, TCR-HLA and TCR-CMV co-occurrence with hypergeometric tests, applying a repertoire-size bias correction to TCR pairs. To estimate false discovery rates, a later analysis permuted the HLA or CMV assignments 20 times. A later analysis grouped co-occurring TCRs with DBSCAN, adding TCRdist sequence similarity when clustering within HLA-allele-positive subsets. Repertoires with fewer than 30,000 or more than 120,000 public chains, plus five repertoires with anomalous nucleotide sharing, were excluded from co-occurrence clustering. TCRdb limited this immuneACCESS table to in-frame rearrangements with V and J called. A share of clones is missing; checked studies link under half to unresolved V genes, and the rest is unexplained. That table is the source of V, J and clone size, and D and trimming were worked out from the DNA. The sample table lists approximately 170,000 clones, about 77% of them with a count of one. The ten top clones hold approximately 9.8% of the sample.

The cohort consisted of 666 healthy bone marrow donors. Cohort members were all nominally healthy when sampled, although unrecorded immune exposures were likely present. The donor was CMV seropositive and belonged to the group of over 250 seropositive cohort members. Each donor provided a peripheral blood sample, and peripheral blood mononuclear cells were used for TCR beta sequencing. The Qiagen DNeasy Blood Extraction Kit was used to extract genomic DNA from the blood cell samples. Based on the germline V gene, the CDR1 and CDR2 sequences are KGHSH and LQKENI. Measured from the cysteine to the phenylalanine, the CDR3 is 17 residues long. Just the 51-base CDR3 DNA is kept, in frame starting at base 1. V is clipped by 1 base and J by 4 bases, and the sequence between their germline boundaries is 19 bases long.

The specimen sequenced was PBMCs. The receptor comes from a man aged 18 to 29 in good health and CMV-seropositive. The receptor chain draws on TRBV18 and TRBJ1-2; the D gene is possibly TRBD1, with 6 bases matching. The CDR3 protein sequence reads: CASSPQTGSSGGYGYTF. The base sequence is TGTGCCAGCTCACCACAGACAGGATCCTCTGGTGGCTATGGCTACACCTTC.